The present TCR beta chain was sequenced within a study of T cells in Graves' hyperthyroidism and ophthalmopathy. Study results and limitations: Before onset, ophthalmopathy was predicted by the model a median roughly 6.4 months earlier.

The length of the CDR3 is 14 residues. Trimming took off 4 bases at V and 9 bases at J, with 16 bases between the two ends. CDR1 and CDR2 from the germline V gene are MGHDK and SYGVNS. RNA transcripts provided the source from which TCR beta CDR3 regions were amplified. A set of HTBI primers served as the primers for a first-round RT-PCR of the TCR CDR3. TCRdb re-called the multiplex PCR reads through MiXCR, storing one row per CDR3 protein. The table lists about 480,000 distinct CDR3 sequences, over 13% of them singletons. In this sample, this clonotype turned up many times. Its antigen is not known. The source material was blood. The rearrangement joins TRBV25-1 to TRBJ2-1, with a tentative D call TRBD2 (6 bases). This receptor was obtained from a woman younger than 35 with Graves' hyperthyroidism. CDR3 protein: CASSAAGPLLEQFF. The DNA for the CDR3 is TGTGCCAGCAGTGCTGCGGGACCGTTGCTTGAGCAGTTCTTC.